This entry lists 21 T cell receptor beta chains sequenced from one sample in a study of CD8 T cells in ankylosing spondylitis. TCRdb used MiXCR to reprocess the 5' RACE reads, holding one entry per CDR3 protein. The repertoire includes roughly 250,000 distinct CDR3 sequences, roughly 8.6% of them detected once, and 6.8% sits in the top ten. The sample was blood, either unsorted or a sorted T cell fraction (not recorded which). Every receptor here comes from a male donor with ankylosing spondylitis or in good health (not recorded which).

In this sample, this clonotype turned up many times. The V call is TRBV13, the J call TRBJ2-5, with D possibly called TRBD1 or TRBD2 (5 bases each). CDR1 is PRHDT and CDR2 is FYEKMQ in the germline V gene (reference sequence). The V gene lost 5 bases and the J gene lost 2 bases, with 12 bases spanning the gap. This CDR3 spans 14 amino acids. CDR3 sequence (DNA): TGTGCCAGCAGCCAAGAGGGGATACAAGAGACCCAGTACTTC. Its protein is CASSQEGIQETQYF.

This clonotype was seen ten or more times. The chain has TRBV7-6 and TRBJ2-2, with unresolved D. The CDR3 is made up of 15 amino acids. Germline lookup yields CDR1 SGHVS and CDR2 FNYEAQ. Deletions cut 1 base from V and 1 base from J, with 7 bases between. DNA of the CDR3: TGTGCCAGCAGCTTAGGTACAGTGAACACCGGGGAGCTGTTTTTT. Translated, it gives CASSLGTVNTGELFF. The full variable domain, completed using reference TRBV7-6 and TRBJ2-2, is GAGVSQSPRYKVTKRGQDVALRCDPISGHVSLYWYRQALGQGPEFLTYFNYEAQQDKSGLPNDRFSAERPEGSISTLTIQRTEQRDSAMYRCASSLGTVNTGELFFGEGSRLTVL.

The sample holds many counts of this clonotype. The V call is TRBV5-1, the J call TRBJ2-5, with 14 bases matching TRBD2. The length of the CDR3 is 16 residues. The germline CDR1 and CDR2 sequences are SGHRS and YFSETQ. With V trimmed by 4 bases and J by 2 bases, 4 bases remained unmatched. CDR3 sequence reads: CASSAGLAGGQETQYF. The CDR3, as DNA: TGCGCCAGCAGCGCAGGACTAGCGGGGGGTCAAGAGACCCAGTACTTC.

This clonotype was observed at least ten times. J is TRBJ1-6 and V is TRBV27, with unresolved D. The CDR3 extends over 14 amino acids. Germline loops: CDR1 MNHEY, CDR2 SMNVEV (reference sequence). Trimming shortened V by 2 bases and J by 8 bases, and 10 bases separated the two germline ends. The DNA for the CDR3 is TGTGCCAGCAGTTTAGTAGCCAGCCATTCACCCCTCCACTTT. Translation gives CASSLVASHSPLHF.

This clonotype was found many times. The chain is built from TRBV9 and TRBJ1-3; 9 positions match TRBD1. This CDR3 contains 16 residues. V lost 3 bases to trimming and J lost 0 bases; unmatched junction nucleotides: 4. Germline CDR1 reads SGDLS; CDR2 reads YYNGEE. CDR3 DNA: TGTGCCAGCAGCGAAGGGACAGGGACCTCTGGAAACACCATATATTTT. This translates into CASSEGTGTSGNTIYF.

The chain employs TRBV7-9 and TRBJ2-7; D tentatively reads TRBD1 or TRBD2 (5 bases each). From germline, CDR1 is SEHNR and CDR2 FQNEAQ (reference sequence). Deletions cut 3 bases from V and 0 bases from J, with 12 bases between. CDR3 length: 15 residues. DNA for the CDR3: TGTGCCAGCAGCTTGTCGGGACCCCCCTCCTACGAGCAGTACTTC. Amino acids: CASSLSGPPSYEQYF.

This clonotype came up many times. This chain joins TRBV5-1 and TRBJ2-1; 14 nucleotides match TRBD2. This CDR3 has 15 amino acids. Germline CDR1 reads SGHRS; CDR2 reads YFSETQ. The ends lost 3 bases at V and 9 bases at J; junction bases unmatched: 5. This CDR3 reads CASSSTSGGAIEQFF. For the CDR3, the DNA is TGCGCCAGCAGCTCGACTAGCGGGGGGGCTATTGAGCAGTTCTTC.

This clonotype was seen ten or more times. This chain joins TRBV5-1 and TRBJ1-6, with D perhaps matching TRBD1 (5 bases). This CDR3 spans 14 amino acids. Deletions cut 1 base from V and 8 bases from J, with 10 bases between. In germline, CDR1 is SGHRS, CDR2 YFSETQ. CDR3 region: CASSLQGSDSPLHF. The CDR3 coding sequence is TGCGCCAGCAGCTTGCAGGGCAGTGATTCACCCCTCCACTTT.

V and J are TRBV20-1 and TRBJ2-7; D may match TRBD1 or TRBD2 (5 bases each). This CDR3 is 13 amino acids long. Per germline, CDR1 DFQATT and CDR2 SNEGSKA (reference sequence). V lost 5 bases, J lost 7 bases, and 18 bases lay in between. CDR3: CSASPGTHREQYF. The CDR3 coding sequence is TGCAGTGCTTCACCCGGGACCCATCGGGAGCAGTACTTC.

The DNA of the CDR3 is TGTGCCAGCTTCCCCGGGACAGGGTACTTCAACTATGGCTACACCTTC. As protein: CASFPGTGYFNYGYTF. The V and J genes are TRBV10-3 and TRBJ1-2, with 9 bases identical to TRBD1. The CDR3 consists of 16 residues. V shed 10 bases and J 2 bases; nucleotides not matched to a gene: 14. The germline gives CDR1 ENHRY, CDR2 SYGVKD.

The rearrangement joins TRBV9 to TRBJ1-6; tentatively, D is TRBD1 (5 bases). The germline gives CDR1 SGDLS, CDR2 YYNGEE. The ends were cut back, 3 bases at V and 6 bases at J, with 13 bases in the middle. The CDR3 has 15 residues. As DNA, the CDR3 is TGTGCCAGCAGCGAGGGGATGGGGGGTAATTCACCCCTCCACTTT. This sequence encodes CASSEGMGGNSPLHF.

This clonotype showed up many times. The chain has TRBV7-9 and TRBJ1-3; tentative D call: TRBD1 (6 bases). The ends were cut back, 5 bases at V and 4 bases at J, with 21 bases in the middle. Germline CDR1 is SEHNR and CDR2 is FQNEAQ (reference sequence). CDR3 length equals 17 residues. The CDR3: CASSPIPTRGRGNTIYF. CDR3 nucleotides: TGTGCCAGCAGCCCAATCCCTACGCGGGGGCGAGGAAACACCATATATTTT.

In this sample, this clonotype turned up a few times. V and J are TRBV20-1 and TRBJ2-7; the D gene is possibly TRBD2 (5 bases). The CDR3 runs 17 residues. V lost 0 bases, J lost 0 bases, and 18 bases lay in between. CDR1 DFQATT and CDR2 SNEGSKA come from the germline V gene (reference sequence). CDR3 region: CSARDGGRLLPSYEQYF. The CDR3 DNA is TGCAGTGCTAGAGATGGTGGCAGACTACTACCCTCCTACGAGCAGTACTTC.

In its sample, this clonotype was seen many times. J is TRBJ2-3 and V is TRBV20-1; 7 bases fit TRBD1. The CDR3 consists of 16 residues. The J segment lost 3 bases and the V segment lost 3 bases, leaving 12 bases of the junction unmatched. Germline loops: CDR1 DFQATT, CDR2 SNEGSKA (reference sequence). This CDR3 reads CSARGVLTGLTDTQYF. Here the CDR3 DNA reads TGCAGTGCTAGGGGAGTTCTGACAGGGTTGACAGATACGCAGTATTTT.

This clonotype was detected ten times or more. The chain joins TRBV9 to TRBJ2-1; 11 bases map to TRBD2. In germline, CDR1 is SGDLS, CDR2 YYNGEE. V lost 3 bases, J lost 9 bases, and 20 bases stayed unmatched. This CDR3 has 19 residues. In DNA form, the CDR3 reads TGTGCCAGCAGCGCCGGAGCCACTTCACTAGCGGGAGAAGGAGGTGAGCAGTTCTTC. The encoded protein is CASSAGATSLAGEGGEQFF.

This clonotype was detected a few times. The genes are TRBV9 and TRBJ1-6, with 10 bases aligning to TRBD1. Germline CDR1 and CDR2: SGDLS and YYNGEE. The CDR3 consists of 16 residues. The trim removed 4 bases at V and 10 bases at J, leaving 11 bases unmatched. The CDR3 protein is CASSPRGGTGVSPLHF. DNA for the CDR3: TGTGCCAGCAGCCCCAGGGGAGGGACAGGGGTATCACCCCTCCACTTT.

This clonotype occurred many times. The chain uses TRBV6-2 or TRBV6-3 and TRBJ2-1; perhaps TRBD2 as D (5 bases). Germline-derived CDR1 and CDR2 are MNHEY and SVGEGT. The CDR3 is made up of 18 amino acids. Trimming stripped 2 bases from V and 4 bases from J, with 21 bases between. CDR3 sequence reads: CASSYPFLDSMFYNEQFF. As DNA, the CDR3 is TGTGCCAGCAGTTACCCCTTTTTGGACTCCATGTTTTACAATGAGCAGTTCTTC.

In its sample, this clonotype was seen many times. V usage is TRBV20-1 and J usage is TRBJ2-7; 10 positions agree with TRBD2. V lost 1 base, J lost 9 bases, and 9 bases stayed unmatched. Germline CDR1 and CDR2: DFQATT and SNEGSKA (reference sequence). CDR3 size: 14 residues. CDR3 sequence: CSARGLAGLPGQYF. CDR3 bases: TGCAGTGCTAGAGGACTAGCGGGCCTTCCAGGGCAGTACTTC.

This clonotype was detected only a few times. The chain is built from TRBV20-1 and TRBJ2-1; 7 nucleotides match TRBD2. The ends lost 1 base at V and 8 bases at J; junction bases unmatched: 11. The germline CDR1 and CDR2 sequences are DFQATT and SNEGSKA (reference sequence). The CDR3 is 15 amino acids. CDR3 amino acids: CSARGEREAYHEQFF. Here the CDR3 DNA reads TGCAGTGCTAGAGGAGAGCGGGAAGCGTATCATGAGCAGTTCTTC.

This clonotype was found many times. This sequence joins TRBV6-6 and TRBJ2-2; possible D gene TRBD1, 5 bases. Between the trimmed V and J ends, which lost 5 bases and 5 bases, there was a span of 6 bases. Germline CDR1 and CDR2: MNHNY and SVGAGI (reference sequence). The CDR3 consists of 12 residues. The CDR3 nucleotides are TGTGCCAGCAGTCGGACAACCGGGGAGCTGTTTTTT. As protein: CASSRTTGELFF.

Only a few counts were recorded for this clonotype. The V call is TRBV10-3, the J call TRBJ2-5; 8 positions match TRBD2. The V segment lost 8 bases and the J segment 3 bases; nucleotides outside the gene matches: 2. This CDR3 region has 12 residues. Looked up from germline, CDR1 is ENHRY and CDR2 is SYGVKD. Here the CDR3 reads CAIGRGEETQYF. The DNA of the CDR3 is TGTGCCATCGGGCGGGGGGAAGAGACCCAGTACTTC.